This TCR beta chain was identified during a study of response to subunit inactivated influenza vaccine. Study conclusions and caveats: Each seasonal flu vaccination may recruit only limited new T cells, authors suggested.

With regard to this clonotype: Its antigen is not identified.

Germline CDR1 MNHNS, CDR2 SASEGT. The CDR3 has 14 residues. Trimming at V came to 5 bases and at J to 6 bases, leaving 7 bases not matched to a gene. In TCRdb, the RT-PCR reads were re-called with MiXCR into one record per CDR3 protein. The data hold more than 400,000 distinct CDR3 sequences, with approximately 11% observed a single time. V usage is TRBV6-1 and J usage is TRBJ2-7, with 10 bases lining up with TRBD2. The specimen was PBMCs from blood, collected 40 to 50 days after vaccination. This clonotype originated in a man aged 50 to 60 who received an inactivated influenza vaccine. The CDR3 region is CASSKSGGAGEQYF. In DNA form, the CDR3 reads TGTGCCAGCAGTAAAAGCGGGGGGGCCGGCGAGCAGTACTTC.